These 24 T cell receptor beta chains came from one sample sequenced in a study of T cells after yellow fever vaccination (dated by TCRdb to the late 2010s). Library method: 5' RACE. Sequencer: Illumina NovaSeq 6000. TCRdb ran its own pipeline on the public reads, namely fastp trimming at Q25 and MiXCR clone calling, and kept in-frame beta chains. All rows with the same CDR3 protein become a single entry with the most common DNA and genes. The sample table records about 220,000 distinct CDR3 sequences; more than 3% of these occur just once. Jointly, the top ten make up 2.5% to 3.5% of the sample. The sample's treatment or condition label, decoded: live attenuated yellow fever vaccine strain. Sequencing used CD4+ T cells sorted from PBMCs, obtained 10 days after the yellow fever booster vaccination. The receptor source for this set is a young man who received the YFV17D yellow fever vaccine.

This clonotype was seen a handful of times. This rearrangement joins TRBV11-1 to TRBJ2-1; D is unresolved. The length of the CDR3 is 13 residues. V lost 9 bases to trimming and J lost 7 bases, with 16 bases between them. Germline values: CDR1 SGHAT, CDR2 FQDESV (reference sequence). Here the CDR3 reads CASSAGFINEQFF. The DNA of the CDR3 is TGTGCCAGTTCTGCAGGATTCATAAATGAGCAGTTCTTC.

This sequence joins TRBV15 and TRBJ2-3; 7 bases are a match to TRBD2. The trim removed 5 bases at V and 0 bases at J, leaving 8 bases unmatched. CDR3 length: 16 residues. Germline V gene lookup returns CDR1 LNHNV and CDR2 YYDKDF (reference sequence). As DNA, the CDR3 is TGTGCCACCAGCGCCACTGTGGGACTAAGCACAGATACGCAGTATTTT. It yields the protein CATSATVGLSTDTQYF.

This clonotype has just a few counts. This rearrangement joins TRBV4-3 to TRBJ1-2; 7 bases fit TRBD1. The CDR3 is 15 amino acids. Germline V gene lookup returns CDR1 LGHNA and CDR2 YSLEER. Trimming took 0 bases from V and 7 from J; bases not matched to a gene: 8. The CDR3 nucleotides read TGCGCCAGCAGCCAAGATAATGCAGGGGGTGGTGGCTACACCTTC. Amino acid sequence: CASSQDNAGGGGYTF.

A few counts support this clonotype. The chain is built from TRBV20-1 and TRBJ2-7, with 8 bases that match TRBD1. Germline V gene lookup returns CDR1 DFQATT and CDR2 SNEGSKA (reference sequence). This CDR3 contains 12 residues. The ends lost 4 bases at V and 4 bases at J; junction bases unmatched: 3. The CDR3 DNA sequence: TGCAGTGCTAACAGGGGGGAATACGAGCAGTACTTC. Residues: CSANRGEYEQYF.

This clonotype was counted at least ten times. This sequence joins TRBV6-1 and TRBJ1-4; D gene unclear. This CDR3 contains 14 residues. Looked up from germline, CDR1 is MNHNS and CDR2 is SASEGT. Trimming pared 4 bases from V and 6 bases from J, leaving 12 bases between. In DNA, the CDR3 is TGTGCCAGCAGTGGACGGATGAGGGATGAAAAACTGTTTTTT. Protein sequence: CASSGRMRDEKLFF.

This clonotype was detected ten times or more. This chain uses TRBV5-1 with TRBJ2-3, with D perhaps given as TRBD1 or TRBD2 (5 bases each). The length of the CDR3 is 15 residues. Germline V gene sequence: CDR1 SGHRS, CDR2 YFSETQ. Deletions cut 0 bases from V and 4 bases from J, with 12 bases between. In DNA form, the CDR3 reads TGCGCCAGCAGCTTGGGGGGAGACAGAGCAGATACGCAGTATTTT. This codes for CASSLGGDRADTQYF. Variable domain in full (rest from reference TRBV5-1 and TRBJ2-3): KAGVTQTPRYLIKTRGQQVTLSCSPISGHRSVSWYQQTPGQGLQFLFEYFSETQRNKGNFPGRFSGRQFSNSRSEMNVSTLELGDSALYLCASSLGGDRADTQYFGPGTRLTVL.

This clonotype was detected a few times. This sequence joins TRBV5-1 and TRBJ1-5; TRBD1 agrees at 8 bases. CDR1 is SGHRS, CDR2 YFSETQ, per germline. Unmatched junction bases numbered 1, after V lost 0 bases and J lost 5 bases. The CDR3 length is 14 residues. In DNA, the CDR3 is TGCGCCAGCAGCTTGGGGGGACAGGATCAGCCCCAGCATTTT. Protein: CASSLGGQDQPQHF.

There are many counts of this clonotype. The CDR3 here is CASSSPLRQPQHF. DNA for the CDR3: TGTGCCAGCAGTTCTCCTTTGCGGCAGCCCCAGCATTTT. This chain joins TRBV6-2 or TRBV6-3 and TRBJ1-5; no definite D call. CDR1 is MNHEY and CDR2 is SVGEGT in the germline V gene. The CDR3 covers 13 residues. Trimming pared 4 bases from V and 7 bases from J, leaving 11 bases between.

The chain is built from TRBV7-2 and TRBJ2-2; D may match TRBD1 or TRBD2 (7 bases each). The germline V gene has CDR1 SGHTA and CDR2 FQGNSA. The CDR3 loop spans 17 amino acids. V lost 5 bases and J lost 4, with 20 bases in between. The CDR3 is CASSPPRGGSGTGELFF. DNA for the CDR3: TGTGCCAGCAGCCCGCCCAGGGGGGGATCAGGCACCGGGGAGCTGTTTTTT.

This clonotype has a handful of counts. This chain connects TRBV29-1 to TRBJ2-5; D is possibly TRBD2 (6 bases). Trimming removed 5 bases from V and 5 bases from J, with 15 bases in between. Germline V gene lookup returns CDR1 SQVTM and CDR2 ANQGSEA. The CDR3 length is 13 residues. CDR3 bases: TGCAGCGTTACCCGGGACTTCGGGGAGACCCAGTACTTC. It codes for CSVTRDFGETQYF.

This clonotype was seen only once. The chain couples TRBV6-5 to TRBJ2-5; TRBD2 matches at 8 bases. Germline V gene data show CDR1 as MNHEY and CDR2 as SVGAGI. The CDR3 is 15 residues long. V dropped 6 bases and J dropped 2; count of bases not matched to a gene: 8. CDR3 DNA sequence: TGTGCCAGCAGGTTTAGCGGGGAAGGGCAAGAGACCCAGTACTTC. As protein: CASRFSGEGQETQYF.

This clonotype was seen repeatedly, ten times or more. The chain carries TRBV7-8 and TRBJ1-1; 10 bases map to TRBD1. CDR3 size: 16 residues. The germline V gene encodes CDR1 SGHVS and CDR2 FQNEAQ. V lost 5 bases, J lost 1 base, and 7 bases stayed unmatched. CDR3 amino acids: CASSPRTGGTNTEAFF. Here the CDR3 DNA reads TGTGCCAGCAGCCCTCGGACAGGGGGGACGAACACTGAAGCTTTCTTT.

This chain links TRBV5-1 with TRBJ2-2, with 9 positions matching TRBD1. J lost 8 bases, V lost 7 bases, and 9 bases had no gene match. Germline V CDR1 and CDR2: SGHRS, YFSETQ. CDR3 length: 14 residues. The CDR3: CASFRTGATGELFF. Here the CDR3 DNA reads TGCGCCAGCTTCCGGACAGGGGCGACTGGGGAGCTGTTTTTT.

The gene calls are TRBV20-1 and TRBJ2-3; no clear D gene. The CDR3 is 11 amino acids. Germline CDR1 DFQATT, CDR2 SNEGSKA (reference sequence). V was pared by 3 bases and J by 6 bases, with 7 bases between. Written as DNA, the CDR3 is TGCAGTGCTAGCCCCACGGATACGCAGTATTTT. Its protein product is CSASPTDTQYF.

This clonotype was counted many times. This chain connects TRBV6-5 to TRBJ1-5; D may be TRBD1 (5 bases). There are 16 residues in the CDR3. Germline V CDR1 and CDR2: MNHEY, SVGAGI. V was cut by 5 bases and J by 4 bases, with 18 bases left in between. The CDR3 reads CASSPTPQGGNQPQHF. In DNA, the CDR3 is TGTGCCAGCAGTCCTACCCCTCAGGGTGGAAATCAGCCCCAGCATTTT.

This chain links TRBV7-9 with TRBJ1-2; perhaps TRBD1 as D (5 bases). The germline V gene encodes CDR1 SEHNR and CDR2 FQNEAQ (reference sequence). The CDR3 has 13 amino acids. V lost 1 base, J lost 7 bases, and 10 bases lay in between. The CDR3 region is CASSLVGAAGYTF. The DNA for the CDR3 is TGTGCCAGCAGCTTAGTAGGGGCGGCTGGCTACACCTTC.

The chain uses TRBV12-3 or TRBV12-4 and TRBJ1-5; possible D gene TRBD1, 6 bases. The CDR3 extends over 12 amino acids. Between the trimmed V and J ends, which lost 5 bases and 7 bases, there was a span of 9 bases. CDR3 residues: CASSGGQQPQHF. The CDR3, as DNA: TGTGCCAGCAGTGGCGGACAGCAGCCCCAGCATTTT.

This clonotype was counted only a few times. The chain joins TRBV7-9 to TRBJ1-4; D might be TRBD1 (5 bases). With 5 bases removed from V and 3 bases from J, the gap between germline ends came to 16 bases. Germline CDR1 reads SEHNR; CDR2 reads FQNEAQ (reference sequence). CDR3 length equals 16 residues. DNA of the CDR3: TGTGCCAGCAGCCTCCTGAGGGGTGGGGCTAATGAAAAACTGTTTTTT. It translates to CASSLLRGGANEKLFF.

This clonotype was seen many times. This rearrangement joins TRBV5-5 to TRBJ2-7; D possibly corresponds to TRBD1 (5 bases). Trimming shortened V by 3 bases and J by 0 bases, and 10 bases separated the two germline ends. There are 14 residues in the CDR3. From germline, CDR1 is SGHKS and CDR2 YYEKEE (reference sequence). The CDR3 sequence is CASSSTASSYEQYV. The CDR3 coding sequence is TGTGCCAGCAGCTCGACAGCGAGCTCCTACGAGCAGTACGTC.

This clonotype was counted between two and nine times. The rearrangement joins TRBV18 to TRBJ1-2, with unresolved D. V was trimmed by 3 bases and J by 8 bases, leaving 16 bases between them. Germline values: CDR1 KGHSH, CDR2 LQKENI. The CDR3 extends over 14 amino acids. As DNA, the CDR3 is TGTGCCAGCTCACCTTTGACGGGTCAGGACGGCTACACCTTC. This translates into CASSPLTGQDGYTF.

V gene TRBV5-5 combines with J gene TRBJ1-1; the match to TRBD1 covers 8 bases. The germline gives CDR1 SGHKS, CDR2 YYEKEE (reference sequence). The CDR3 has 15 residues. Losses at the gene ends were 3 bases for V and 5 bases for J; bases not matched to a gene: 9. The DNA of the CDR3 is TGTGCCAGCAGCTCTACAGGGGGGGTGGATACTGAAGCTTTCTTT. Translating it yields CASSSTGGVDTEAFF.

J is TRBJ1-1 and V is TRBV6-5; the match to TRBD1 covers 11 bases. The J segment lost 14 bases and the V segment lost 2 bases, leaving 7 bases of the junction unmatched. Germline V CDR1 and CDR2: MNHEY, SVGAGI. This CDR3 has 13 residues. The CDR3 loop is CASSYTGTGGSFF. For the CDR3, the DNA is TGTGCCAGCAGTTACACCGGGACAGGGGGGAGCTTCTTT.

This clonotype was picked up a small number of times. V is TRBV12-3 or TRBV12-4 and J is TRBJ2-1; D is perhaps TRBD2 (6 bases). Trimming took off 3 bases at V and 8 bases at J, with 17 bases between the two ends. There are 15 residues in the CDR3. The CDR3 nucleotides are TGTGCCAGCAGTTTGGGGGGAGATGGAATGGATGAGCAGTTCTTC. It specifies CASSLGGDGMDEQFF.

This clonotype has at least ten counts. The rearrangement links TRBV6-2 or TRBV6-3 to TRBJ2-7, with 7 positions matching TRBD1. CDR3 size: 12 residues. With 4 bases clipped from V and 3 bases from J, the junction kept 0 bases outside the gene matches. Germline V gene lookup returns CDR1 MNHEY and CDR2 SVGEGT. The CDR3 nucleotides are TGTGCCAGCAGTTGGACAGGCTACGAGCAGTACTTC. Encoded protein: CASSWTGYEQYF.